One sample yielded the 6 T cell receptor beta chains listed below, sequenced in a study of vaccination and CD4 T cells after COVID-19. Sequencing of DNA taken from cultured CD4+ T cells relied on the Oncomine TCR Beta short-read assay. TCRdb re-called the PCR reads with MiXCR, one entry per CDR3 protein. The table records about 19,000 distinct CDR3 sequences, 50% to 60% of them present only once. Their antigens remain unidentified. The sample's treatment: approximately nine-day PBMC culture with coronavirus spike peptide pools or control peptides (ViraFEST assay). Sequenced material: CD4+ T cells from blood, cultured in vitro. The receptors derive from a human donor who had recovered from COVID-19.

The rearrangement joins TRBV24-1 to TRBJ2-7; 8 bases line up with TRBD2. Trimming removed 7 bases from V and 9 bases from J; junction bases left unmatched: 7. Germline CDR1 and CDR2: KGHDR and SFDVKD. The CDR3 covers 12 residues. The CDR3: CATSRTGGGQYF. The CDR3 coding sequence is TGTGCCACCAGCCGGACCGGGGGGGGGCAGTACTTC.

This rearrangement joins TRBV24-1 to TRBJ2-5, with D maybe TRBD2 (6 bases). The CDR3 has 12 amino acids. Germline assignment: CDR1 KGHDR and CDR2 SFDVKD. V was shortened by 10 bases and J by 2 bases, with 10 bases between the two germline ends. The CDR3 region has the DNA TGTGCCACTGGAGGGCCTCAAGAGACCCAGTACTTC. It translates to CATGGPQETQYF.

The chain is built from TRBV20-1 and TRBJ1-2; possible D gene TRBD1, 6 bases. With 5 bases removed from V and 6 bases from J, the gap between germline ends came to 19 bases. The germline gives CDR1 DFQATT, CDR2 SNEGSKA (reference sequence). The CDR3 consists of 14 residues. The CDR3 reads CSAPKGGVKDGYTF. The CDR3 bases are TGCAGTGCTCCCAAGGGGGGGGTGAAGGATGGCTACACCTTC.

J is TRBJ1-1 and V is TRBV5-1; no reliable D call. This CDR3 spans 13 amino acids. V lost 4 bases, J lost 1 base, and 8 bases lay in between. The germline V gene has CDR1 SGHRS and CDR2 YFSETQ. The CDR3 DNA sequence: TGCGCCAGCAGCCCCTGGGGGAACACTGAAGCTTTCTTT. Translated, it gives CASSPWGNTEAFF.

This clonotype was detected a few times. The V call is TRBV2, the J call TRBJ2-2; D is unresolved. V was pared by 1 base and J by 0 bases, with 6 bases between. Looked up from germline, CDR1 is SNHLY and CDR2 is FYNNEI. CDR3 length: 15 amino acids. Here the CDR3 DNA reads TGTGCCAGCAGTGAAGGAACAGCGAACACCGGGGAGCTGTTTTTT. As protein: CASSEGTANTGELFF.

CDR3 DNA: TGTGCCAGCATCCCCCGGGTAGGATCGAACACTGAAGCTTTCTTT. Translated, it gives CASIPRVGSNTEAFF. J is TRBJ1-1 and V is TRBV27; no reliable D call. The V and J ends lost 7 bases and 1 base respectively, with 16 bases between them. This CDR3 has 15 residues. Germline V gene data show CDR1 as MNHEY and CDR2 as SMNVEV (reference sequence).